The clone carrying this T cell receptor (beta chain) was observed a handful of times. This sample stems from a study of cytomegalovirus exposure and HLA in healthy donors. The CDR3 contains 14 residues. Trimming left V 0 bases short and J 7 bases short, with 10 bases between. The germline V gene encodes CDR1 SEHNR and CDR2 FQNEAQ (reference sequence). PCR amplification relied on 60 Vbeta primers (plus 13 Jbeta primers). The data were produced by immunoSEQ multiplex PCR, yet TCRdb's version contains in-frame clones alone and is incomplete. The repertoire includes roughly 130,000 clones, less than 85% of them detected once, and around 2.1% sits in the top ten.

The TCR was taken from a woman between 35 and 50 years old in good health and CMV-seropositive. Source material: PBMCs. The V and J genes are TRBV7-9 and TRBJ1-5; the D gene is possibly TRBD1 (5 bases). CDR3 nucleotide sequence: TGTGCCAGCAGCTTAGCGGGGCAGAGCCAGCCCCAGCATTTT. Translating it yields CASSLAGQSQPQHF.